This T cell receptor (beta chain) was obtained from a study of CD8+CD57+ T cells in acquired aplastic anemia. This clonotype was observed at least ten times. Its cognate antigen is unknown. The CDR3 spans 14 residues. V lost 2 bases, J lost 7 bases, and 15 bases lay in between. Germline V gene lookup returns CDR1 SNHLY and CDR2 FYNNEI. Points from the study as a whole: Patients and controls had CD8+ Simpson's diversity values that were not significantly distinct.

TCR beta VDJ and CDR3 profiling used genomic DNA as template. MiXCR was run by TCRdb on the reads, yielding one entry per CDR3 protein. The data contain 180,000 or so distinct CDR3 sequences, under 50% of them singletons. The sequenced patients had an expansion of CD8+CD57+ cells seen by flow cytometry. Each patient had severe acquired aplastic anemia. No therapy was given to patients before blood sampling. The receptor comes from a human donor with aplastic anemia. The rearrangement uses TRBV2 and TRBJ2-7; D is unclear. Sequenced: sorted CD4+, CD8+, or CD8+CD57+ T cells (not recorded which) from PBMCs. For the CDR3, the DNA is TGTGCCAGCAGTGAAAGTGGGCCATCCTGGGAGCAGTACTTC. As protein: CASSESGPSWEQYF.